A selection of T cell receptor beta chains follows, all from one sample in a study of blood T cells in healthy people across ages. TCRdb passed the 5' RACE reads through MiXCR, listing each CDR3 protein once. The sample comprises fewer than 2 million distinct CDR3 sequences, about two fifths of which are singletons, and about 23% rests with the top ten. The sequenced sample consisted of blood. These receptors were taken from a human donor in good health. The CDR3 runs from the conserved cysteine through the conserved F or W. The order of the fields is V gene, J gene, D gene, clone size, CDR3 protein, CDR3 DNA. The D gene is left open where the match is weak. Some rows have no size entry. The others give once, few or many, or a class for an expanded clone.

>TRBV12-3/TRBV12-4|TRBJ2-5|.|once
CASSYRVEKYF
TGTGCCAGCAGTTACAGGGTTGAGAAGTACTTC
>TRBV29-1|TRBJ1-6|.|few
CSVATGNNSPLHF
TGCAGCGTTGCAACAGGGAATAATTCACCCCTCCACTTT
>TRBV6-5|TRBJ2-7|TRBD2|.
CASSYKAGRAFNEQYF
TGTGCCAGCAGTTACAAAGCGGGGCGGGCGTTTAACGAGCAGTACTTC
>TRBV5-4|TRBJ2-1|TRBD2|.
CASSSEGTSGNEQFF
TGTGCCAGCAGCTCAGAAGGGACTAGCGGAAATGAGCAGTTCTTC
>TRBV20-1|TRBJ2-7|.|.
CSARGTARHYEQYF
TGCAGTGCTAGAGGGACAGCCAGACACTACGAGCAGTACTTC
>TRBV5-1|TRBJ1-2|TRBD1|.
CASSNNRGNYGYTF
TGCGCCAGCAGCAACAACAGGGGCAACTATGGCTACACCTTC
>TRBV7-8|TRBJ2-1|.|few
CASSLQGRNEQFF
TGTGCCAGCAGCTTACAAGGCCGCAATGAGCAGTTCTTC
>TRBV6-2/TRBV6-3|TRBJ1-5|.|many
CASSSLVGQPQHF
TGTGCCAGCAGTAGCCTGGTCGGGCAGCCCCAGCATTTT
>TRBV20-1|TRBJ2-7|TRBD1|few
CSARDQGVSYEQYF
TGCAGTGCTAGAGATCAGGGGGTCTCCTACGAGCAGTACTTC
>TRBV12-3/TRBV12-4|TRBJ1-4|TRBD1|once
CASTRGGGRLFF
TGTGCCAGCACCAGGGGAGGGGGCAGACTGTTTTTT
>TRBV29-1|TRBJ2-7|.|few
CSANTGGDYEQYF
TGCAGCGCTAACACAGGAGGCGACTACGAGCAGTACTTC
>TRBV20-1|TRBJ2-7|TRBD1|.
CSASRDRASYEQYF
TGCAGTGCTTCCCGGGACAGGGCATCCTACGAGCAGTACTTC
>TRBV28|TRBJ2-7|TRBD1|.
CVSWDSGSYEQYF
TGCGTCAGCTGGGACAGCGGATCCTACGAGCAGTACTTC
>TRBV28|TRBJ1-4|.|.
CASSPAGHWNEKLFF
TGTGCCAGCAGTCCCGCAGGGCATTGGAATGAAAAACTGTTTTTT
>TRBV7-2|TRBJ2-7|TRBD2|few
CASSYLPTSGGSYEQYF
TGTGCCAGCAGCTACCTACCAACTAGCGGGGGATCCTACGAGCAGTACTTC
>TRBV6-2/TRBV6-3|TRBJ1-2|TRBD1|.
CASSSRPGTGRGYTF
TGTGCCAGCAGTTCTCGTCCCGGGACAGGGCGCGGCTACACCTTC
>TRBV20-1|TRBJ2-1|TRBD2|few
CSARDYTGLAAYNEQFF
TGCAGTGCTAGAGATTATACGGGACTAGCGGCCTACAATGAGCAGTTCTTC
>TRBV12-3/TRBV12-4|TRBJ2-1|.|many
CASSRTDTYNEQFF
TGTGCCAGCAGTCGGACGGACACCTACAATGAGCAGTTCTTC
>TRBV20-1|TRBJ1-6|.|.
CSARLTSPLHF
TGCAGTGCCAGACTTACTTCACCCCTCCACTTT
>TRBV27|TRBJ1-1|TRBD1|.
CASSSLWTGEAFF
TGTGCCAGCAGTTCTCTCTGGACAGGTGAAGCTTTCTTT
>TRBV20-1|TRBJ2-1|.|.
CSARALGGAYNEQFF
TGCAGTGCTAGGGCGTTGGGTGGAGCCTACAATGAGCAGTTCTTC
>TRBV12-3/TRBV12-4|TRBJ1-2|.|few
CASSLLAGGGGYTF
TGTGCCAGCAGTTTACTGGCAGGAGGTGGTGGCTACACCTTC
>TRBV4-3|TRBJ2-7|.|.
CASSQERQLSLYEQYF
TGCGCCAGCAGCCAAGAACGACAGCTATCCCTCTACGAGCAGTACTTC
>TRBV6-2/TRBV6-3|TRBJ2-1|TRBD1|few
CASSYGGQANNEQFF
TGTGCCAGCAGTTACGGGGGACAGGCCAACAATGAGCAGTTCTTC
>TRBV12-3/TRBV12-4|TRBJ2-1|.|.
CASSPVVTPDNEQFF
TGTGCCAGCAGTCCGGTGGTAACTCCGGACAATGAGCAGTTCTTC
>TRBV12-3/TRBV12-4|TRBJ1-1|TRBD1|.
CASSLDPGGLNTEAFF
TGTGCCAGCAGTTTAGATCCAGGGGGTCTGAACACTGAAGCTTTCTTT
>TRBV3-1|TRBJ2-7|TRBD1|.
CASSQARTGAYEQYF
TGTGCCAGCAGCCAAGCCCGGACAGGGGCCTACGAGCAGTACTTC
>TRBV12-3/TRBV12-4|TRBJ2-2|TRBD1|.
CASGRTGQGATGELFF
TGTGCCAGCGGGCGGACGGGACAGGGGGCAACCGGGGAGCTGTTTTTT
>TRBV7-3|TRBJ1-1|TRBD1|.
CASSSGQLEAFF
TGTGCCAGCAGCTCGGGACAGCTTGAAGCTTTCTTT
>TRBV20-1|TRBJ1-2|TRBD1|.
CSASGQGHGYTF
TGCAGTGCTTCCGGACAGGGCCATGGCTACACCTTC
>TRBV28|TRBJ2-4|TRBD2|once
CASSLGEGGQNIQYF
TGTGCCAGCAGTTTAGGGGAGGGAGGGCAAAACATTCAGTACTTC
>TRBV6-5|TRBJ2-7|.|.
CASSPTPRHEQYF
TGTGCCAGCAGTCCTACTCCGCGTCACGAGCAGTACTTC
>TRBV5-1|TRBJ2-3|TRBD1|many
CASSSSGQVTDTQYF
TGCGCCAGCAGCTCCTCAGGACAGGTCACAGATACGCAGTATTTT
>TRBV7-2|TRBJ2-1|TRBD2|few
CASSFSTSGGAHEQFF
TGTGCCAGCAGCTTCTCGACTAGCGGGGGGGCTCATGAGCAGTTCTTC
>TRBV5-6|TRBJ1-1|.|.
CASSITRGVAVTEAFF
TGTGCCAGCAGTATTACGCGGGGGGTCGCCGTTACTGAAGCTTTCTTT
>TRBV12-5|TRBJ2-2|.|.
CASGGGGARNTGELFF
TGTGCTAGTGGCGGTGGGGGGGCGCGGAACACCGGGGAGCTGTTTTTT
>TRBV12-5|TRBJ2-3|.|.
CASGLVRDGEISSTDTQYF
TGTGCTAGTGGTTTGGTACGGGACGGGGAAATCTCTAGCACAGATACGCAGTATTTT
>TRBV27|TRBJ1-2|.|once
CASSLQGHLYGYTF
TGTGCCAGCAGTTTACAGGGGCACCTCTATGGCTACACCTTC
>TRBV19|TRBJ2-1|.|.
CASSIQGDFDNEQFF
TGTGCCAGTAGTATACAGGGAGATTTCGACAATGAGCAGTTCTTC
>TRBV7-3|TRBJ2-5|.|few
CASSLTYSQRETQYF
TGTGCCAGCAGCTTAACGTACTCCCAGCGCGAGACCCAGTACTTC
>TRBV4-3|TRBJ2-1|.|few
CASSQARDPIRSYNEQFF
TGCGCCAGCAGCCAGGCAAGGGACCCAATCCGTTCCTACAATGAGCAGTTCTTC
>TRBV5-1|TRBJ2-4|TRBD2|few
CASGPGLAQNIQYF
TGCGCCAGCGGGCCGGGACTAGCTCAAAACATTCAGTACTTC
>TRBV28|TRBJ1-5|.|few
CASSLGEGWQPQHF
TGTGCCAGCAGTTTGGGAGAGGGGTGGCAGCCCCAGCATTTT
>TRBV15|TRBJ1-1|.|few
CATSRDTPGTTEAFF
TGTGCCACCAGCAGAGATACCCCTGGGACTACTGAAGCTTTCTTT
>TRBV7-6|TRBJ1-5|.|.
CASSPRVGRRANHQPQHF
TGTGCCAGCAGCCCGCGCGTGGGGAGAAGAGCGAATCATCAGCCCCAGCATTTT
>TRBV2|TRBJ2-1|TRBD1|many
CASTSDRPNEQFF
TGTGCCAGCACTTCGGACAGGCCCAATGAGCAGTTCTTC
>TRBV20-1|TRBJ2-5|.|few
CSAATALETQYF
TGCAGTGCCGCGACAGCCCTGGAGACCCAGTACTTC
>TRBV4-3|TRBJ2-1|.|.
CASSPGESYNEQFF
TGCGCCAGCAGCCCGGGGGAATCCTACAATGAGCAGTTCTTC
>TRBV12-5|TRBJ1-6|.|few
CASGLVYNRVNSPLHF
TGTGCTAGTGGTTTGGTATATAACAGGGTGAATTCACCCCTCCACTTT
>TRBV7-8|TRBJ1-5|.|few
CASSLGYNTAGQPQHF
TGTGCCAGCAGCTTAGGTTATAACACCGCAGGGCAGCCCCAGCATTTT
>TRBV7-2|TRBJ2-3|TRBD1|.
CASSLSPGQGVIDTQYF
TGTGCCAGCAGCTTATCGCCCGGACAGGGTGTAATAGATACGCAGTATTTT
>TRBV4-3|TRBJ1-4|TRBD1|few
CASSQEAGTGAEKLFF
TGCGCCAGCAGCCAAGAAGCTGGGACAGGGGCTGAAAAACTGTTTTTT
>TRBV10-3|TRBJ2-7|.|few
CAISYQGRGSYEQYF
TGTGCCATCAGTTATCAGGGTAGGGGCTCCTACGAGCAGTACTTC